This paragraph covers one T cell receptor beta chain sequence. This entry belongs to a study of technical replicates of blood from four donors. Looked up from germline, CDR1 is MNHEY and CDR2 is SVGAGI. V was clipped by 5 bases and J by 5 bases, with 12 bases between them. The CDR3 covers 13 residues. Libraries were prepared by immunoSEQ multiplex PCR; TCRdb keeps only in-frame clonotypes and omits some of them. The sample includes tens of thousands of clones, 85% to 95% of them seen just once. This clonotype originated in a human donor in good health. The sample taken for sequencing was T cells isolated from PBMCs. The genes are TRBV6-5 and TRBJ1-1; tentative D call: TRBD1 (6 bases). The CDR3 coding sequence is TGTGCCAGCAGTCCTAACAGGGCTACTGAAGCTTTCTTT. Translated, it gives CASSPNRATEAFF.